Sequencing of this TCR beta chain was carried out in a study of T cells in Graves' hyperthyroidism and ophthalmopathy. The CDR3 is made up of 15 amino acids. Trimming took 3 bases from V and 4 from J, leaving 13 bases between them. Germline CDR1 and CDR2: KGHSH and LQKENI. This clonotype was seen repeatedly, ten times or more. Amplification of TCR beta CDR3 regions used RNA as the template. The HTBI primer set drove a first-round RT-PCR of the TCR CDR3. In TCRdb, the multiplex PCR reads were re-called with MiXCR into one record per CDR3 protein. The sample contains hundreds of thousands of distinct CDR3 sequences, about 15% of which appear only once. Investigators excluded patients with uncontrolled infection, other autoimmune disease, pregnancy or lactation.

This sequence originates from a young woman with Graves' hyperthyroidism. V is TRBV18 and J is TRBJ2-1; D remains unclear. The sample consisted of blood. The CDR3 sequence is CASSPLGAFYNEQFF. The DNA for the CDR3 is TGTGCCAGCTCACCTTTGGGCGCTTTTTACAATGAGCAGTTCTTC.